The rows below give T cell receptor beta chains drawn from one sample of a study of beta chain features in type 1 diabetes. Some clones are missing from TCRdb's copy, which holds only in-frame ones; the method was immunoSEQ multiplex PCR. This sample has 41,000 or so clones; approximately 60% occur once, and the top ten carry approximately 1.6%. The specimen sequenced was Tregs from blood. Receptor source: a man aged 25-45 years with type 1 diabetes. Some clones in this sample may be carry-over from other donors' samples. Both conserved end residues are part of each CDR3. The order of the fields is D gene, V gene, J gene, clone size, CDR3 protein, CDR3 DNA. The D gene is left open where the match is weak. Not all rows give a size; the values are once, few, many and, for expanded clones, a class.

TRBD1	TRBV5-5	TRBJ1-2	.	CASSPGQGAYGYTF	TGTGCCAGCAGCCCCGGTCAGGGGGCTTATGGCTACACCTTC
TRBD1	TRBV27	TRBJ1-5	few	CASSLSGGGQPQHF	TGTGCCAGCAGTCTTTCAGGGGGCGGTCAGCCCCAGCATTTT
.	TRBV18	TRBJ2-7	.	CASSPPGFTGKIYEQYF	TGTGCCAGCTCACCACCGGGTTTTACAGGGAAAATCTACGAGCAGTACTTC
TRBD1	TRBV4-1	TRBJ1-1	medium-sized	CASSSRNRGPNTEAFF	TGCGCCAGCAGCAGCAGAAACAGGGGACCGAACACTGAAGCTTTCTTT
TRBD1	TRBV5-1	TRBJ2-1	once	CASSPYRGYNEQFF	TGCGCCAGCAGCCCGTACAGGGGTTACAATGAGCAGTTCTTC
TRBD1	TRBV7-2	TRBJ1-1	.	CASSQGGQVGDTEAFF	TGTGCCAGCAGCCAGGGGGGCCAGGTCGGGGACACTGAAGCTTTCTTT
.	TRBV6-6	TRBJ2-7	once	CASSYSAQTYEQYF	TGTGCCAGCAGTTACTCGGCCCAGACCTACGAGCAGTACTTC
.	TRBV19	TRBJ1-2	.	CASRIGRSGYTF	TGTGCCAGTAGGATTGGGCGTTCGGGCTACACCTTC
TRBD2	TRBV7-8	TRBJ2-1	.	CASSGPGGEQFF	TGTGCCAGCAGCGGACCCGGGGGGGAGCAGTTCTTC
.	TRBV7-9	TRBJ2-6	few	CASSPWALAANVLTF	TGTGCCAGCAGCCCCTGGGCCCTTGCAGCCAACGTCCTGACTTTC
.	TRBV9	TRBJ2-2	few	CASSVALDISLDTGELFF	TGTGCCAGCAGCGTTGCGCTAGATATTTCTCTGGACACCGGGGAGCTGTTTTTT
.	TRBV11-2	TRBJ2-3	few	CASSYRDTDTQYF	TGTGCCAGCAGCTACCGGGACACAGATACGCAGTATTTT
TRBD1	TRBV9	TRBJ2-7	.	CASSVGQGNQYF	TGTGCCAGCAGCGTTGGACAGGGGAATCAGTACTTC
TRBD2	TRBV10-2	TRBJ2-5	few	CASRVMLAGREQYF	TGCGCCAGCAGGGTTATGCTAGCGGGGCGGGAGCAGTACTTC
TRBD2	TRBV28	TRBJ2-5	.	CASSTIAGDQETQYF	TGTGCCAGCAGCACCATAGCGGGGGATCAAGAGACCCAGTACTTC
.	TRBV5-1	TRBJ1-1	.	CASSLVGDTEAFF	TGCGCCAGCAGCTTGGTAGGGGACACTGAAGCTTTCTTT
TRBD1	TRBV7-9	TRBJ2-7	.	CASSLETGGYEQYF	TGTGCCAGCAGCTTAGAGACAGGGGGTTACGAGCAGTACTTC
.	TRBV19	TRBJ2-2	few	CASSIVVGITGELFF	TGTGCCAGTAGTATAGTAGTCGGGATCACCGGGGAGCTGTTTTTT
.	TRBV10-3	TRBJ2-5	.	CAIGDLQETQYF	TGTGCCATCGGGGACTTACAAGAGACCCAGTACTTC
.	TRBV7-8	TRBJ2-3	few	CASSLQRAGDTQYF	TGTGCCAGCAGCCTGCAGCGGGCGGGGGATACGCAGTATTTT
.	TRBV4-2	TRBJ1-1	few	CASSHRRTDTEAFF	TGTGCCAGCAGCCACCGTAGGACAGACACTGAAGCTTTCTTT
TRBD1	TRBV5-1	TRBJ1-1	.	CASSSTGGSAEAFF	TGCGCCAGCAGCTCGACAGGGGGCTCAGCCGAAGCTTTCTTT
TRBD1	TRBV4-1	TRBJ1-1	.	CATSKDRGSGTEAFF	TGCGCCACCTCCAAGGACAGGGGGTCCGGAACTGAAGCTTTCTTT
TRBD2	TRBV29-1	TRBJ2-3	few	CSVWGGSTDTQYF	TGCAGCGTATGGGGGGGTAGCACAGATACGCAGTATTTT
.	TRBV5-4	TRBJ2-1	.	CASRQSSYNEQFF	TGTGCCAGCAGACAAAGCTCCTACAATGAGCAGTTCTTC
.	TRBV5-1	TRBJ2-1	.	CASSLLQSSYNEQFF	TGCGCCAGCAGCTTGTTACAGAGCTCCTACAATGAGCAGTTCTTC
.	TRBV7-2	TRBJ2-2	.	CASTPGQYTGELFF	TGTGCCAGCACTCCTGGGCAGTACACCGGGGAGCTGTTTTTT
.	TRBV23-1	TRBJ2-1	.	CASSQSSPFF	TGCGCCAGCAGTCAATCCTCCCCGTTCTTC
TRBD1	TRBV18	TRBJ1-3	.	CASSPRDRGDTIYF	TGTGCCAGCTCACCCAGAGACAGGGGGGACACCATATATTTT
.	TRBV6-6	TRBJ2-7	.	CASSGSYEQYF	TGTGCCAGCAGCGGGTCCTACGAGCAGTACTTC
.	TRBV28	TRBJ1-3	.	CASRPDRGTIYF	TGTGCCAGCAGACCTGACCGGGGCACCATATATTTT
TRBD2	TRBV6-5	TRBJ2-7	.	CASSLGRVSYEQYF	TGTGCCAGCAGTCTCGGGAGGGTGTCCTACGAGCAGTACTTC
.	TRBV18	TRBJ1-1	.	CASSPEHLNTEAFF	TGTGCCAGCTCACCCGAACATCTCAACACTGAAGCTTTCTTT
TRBD2	TRBV18	TRBJ2-3	.	CASSRGTSGLDTQYF	TGTGCCAGCTCACGAGGGACTAGCGGGCTGGATACGCAGTATTTT
TRBD1	TRBV10-1	TRBJ2-3	.	CASIISDRGIDTQYF	TGCGCCAGCATTATTTCGGACAGGGGGATAGATACGCAGTATTTT
.	TRBV18	TRBJ1-3	few	CASSPGSLGSGNTIYF	TGTGCCAGCTCACCCGGGAGTCTTGGCTCTGGAAACACCATATATTTT
.	TRBV29-1	TRBJ1-5	.	CSVVSGNQPQHF	TGCAGCGTTGTATCTGGCAATCAGCCCCAGCATTTT
TRBD2	TRBV2	TRBJ2-1	.	CASRESGGGYNEQFF	TGTGCCAGCAGGGAGAGCGGGGGGGGCTACAATGAGCAGTTCTTC
.	TRBV5-5	TRBJ1-1	few	CASSLAGQLNTEAFF	TGTGCCAGCAGCTTGGCAGGACAGCTGAACACTGAAGCTTTCTTT
.	TRBV19	TRBJ2-7	.	CASRRGRGEGYEQYF	TGTGCCAGTAGAAGAGGAAGGGGTGAAGGCTACGAGCAGTACTTC
.	TRBV7-8	TRBJ1-5	few	CASSLMTGSGIGGNQPQHF	TGTGCCAGCAGCTTAATGACCGGGTCGGGGATTGGGGGCAATCAGCCCCAGCATTTT
TRBD2	TRBV2	TRBJ2-7	.	CASRISGGRIEQYF	TGTGCCAGCAGAATTAGCGGGGGGAGGATCGAGCAGTACTTC
.	TRBV15	TRBJ1-2	.	CATSRAGPPFGYTF	TGTGCCACCAGCAGAGCTGGGCCTCCATTTGGCTACACCTTC
TRBD1	TRBV6-1	TRBJ2-2	.	CASSIQGATGELFF	TGTGCCAGCAGTATACAGGGGGCCACCGGGGAGCTGTTTTTT
TRBD1	TRBV7-9	TRBJ2-7	.	CASSLGPGQYYEQYF	TGTGCCAGCAGCTTAGGACCGGGACAGTACTACGAGCAGTACTTC
TRBD1	TRBV18	TRBJ2-5	.	CASSPRQGVGEQYF	TGTGCCAGCTCACCACGACAGGGGGTGGGGGAGCAGTACTTC
.	TRBV2	TRBJ2-7	.	CASSERLLSYEQYF	TGTGCCAGCAGCGAGCGGCTTCTCTCTTACGAGCAGTACTTC
TRBD1	TRBV7-9	TRBJ1-2	.	CASSLWQGGGYTF	TGTGCCAGCAGCTTATGGCAGGGGGGAGGCTACACCTTC
.	TRBV2	TRBJ1-2	.	CASSGGTSYGYTF	TGTGCCAGCTCCGGGGGAACCTCCTATGGCTACACCTTC
TRBD1	TRBV25-1	TRBJ1-4	.	CASSETGDEKLFF	TGTGCCAGCAGTGAGACAGGGGATGAAAAACTGTTTTTT
.	TRBV5-1	TRBJ1-1	.	CASKVAPGTEAFF	TGCGCCAGCAAAGTCGCACCGGGCACTGAAGCTTTCTTT
.	TRBV30	TRBJ2-7	.	CAWSVYRPTEQYF	TGTGCCTGGAGTGTCTACAGACCCACCGAGCAGTACTTC
TRBD2	TRBV7-3	TRBJ2-1	.	CASSLPSGSSYNEQFF	TGTGCCAGCAGCTTACCTAGCGGATCTTCTTACAATGAGCAGTTCTTC
.	TRBV7-2	TRBJ2-7	.	CASSLGSTYEQYF	TGTGCCAGCAGCTTGGGCAGCACCTACGAGCAGTACTTC
TRBD2	TRBV5-6	TRBJ2-7	.	CASSFWAGGPSEQYF	TGTGCCAGCAGTTTCTGGGCGGGGGGGCCCTCCGAGCAGTACTTC
.	TRBV6-1	TRBJ1-5	.	CASRGTPDQPQHF	TGTGCCAGCAGGGGGACACCTGATCAGCCCCAGCATTTT
TRBD1	TRBV10-3	TRBJ1-2	once	CANRQGNDYGYTF	TGTGCCAACCGACAGGGGAATGACTATGGCTACACCTTC
.	TRBV28	TRBJ2-7	.	CASGSYLPGTYEQYF	TGTGCCAGCGGCTCCTATTTGCCAGGGACCTACGAGCAGTACTTC
.	TRBV2	TRBJ1-5	.	CASSERGYQPQHF	TGTGCCAGCAGTGAAAGGGGTTATCAGCCCCAGCATTTT